There are a few counts of the clone carrying this T cell receptor beta chain. The antigen is unknown. Assay: immunoSEQ multiplex PCR; the TCRdb copy retains only in-frame clones and omits some. Of over 50,000 clones in the sample, 84% were seen once. This sample was taken from a study of T cell responses to AZD1222 COVID-19 vaccine. Study results and caveats: Across the whole spike, CD4 TCRs peaked at regions 160-218 and 743-854. Receipt of two AZD1222 doses was followed by a rise in Spike-specific TCR breadth and depth.

This CDR3 has 12 amino acids. The V segment lost 1 base and the J segment 13 bases; nucleotides outside the gene matches: 3. Per the germline V gene, CDR1 is SGHAT and CDR2 is FQNNGV. The TCR comes from an adult in good health. The sample consisted of peripheral blood, taken on day 0 of AZD1222 vaccination. This chain links TRBV11-2 with TRBJ2-1; 8 bases line up with TRBD1. Here the CDR3 reads CASSLGGQVQFF. The CDR3 nucleotides are TGTGCCAGCAGCTTAGGGGGACAGGTCCAGTTCTTC.